These 20 T cell receptor beta chains came from one sample sequenced in a study of PD-1 blockade in mismatch repair-deficient tumors. Using immunoSEQ multiplex PCR, the repertoire was profiled, and TCRdb retains in-frame clones only, with some absent. The sample consists of around 62,000 clones, almost 80% of them appearing once. Here the sequenced sample was peripheral blood, taken 2 weeks after starting pembrolizumab. The source of these receptors is an adult with mismatch repair-deficient cancer.

In this sample, this clone turned up once. The chain uses TRBV9 and TRBJ2-7, with D tentatively TRBD1 or TRBD2 (5 bases each). The CDR3 spans 14 residues. V was trimmed by 4 bases and J by 3 bases, leaving 14 bases between them. Germline V lookup: CDR1 SGDLS, CDR2 YYNGEE. DNA of the CDR3: TGTGCCAGCAGCTCCCGGGACGCCTTCTACGAGCAGTACTTC. Amino acids: CASSSRDAFYEQYF.

The rearrangement uses TRBV28 and TRBJ1-5; D not resolved. The V gene lost 3 bases and the J gene lost 7 bases, with 13 bases spanning the gap. CDR3 length equals 14 residues. Per germline, CDR1 MDHEN and CDR2 SYDVKM. CDR3 DNA sequence: TGTGCCAGCAGTTTGTCAGGATTTGGGCAGCCCCAGCATTTT. It is translated as CASSLSGFGQPQHF. The variable domain in full, with the rest retrieved from reference TRBV28 and TRBJ1-5, is DVKVTQSSRYLVKRTGEKVFLECVQDMDHENMFWYRQDPGLGLRLIYFSYDVKMKEKGDIPEGYSVSREKKERFSLILESASTNQTSMYLCASSLSGFGQPQHFGDGTRLSIL.

The chain combines TRBV4-3 with TRBJ2-5; no clear D. The end of the DNA aligns better with TRBJ2-7, so the J call may be wrong. Germline CDR1 is LGHNA and CDR2 is YSLEER. The CDR3 sequence is 14 residues long. This chain's CDR3 is CASSQDLGSYEQYF. As DNA, the CDR3 is TGCGCCAGCAGCCAAGATCTGGGTTCCTACGAGCAGTACTTC.

This clone occurred a few times. The chain employs TRBV15 and TRBJ1-2; D unclear. The CDR3 length is 13 residues. V was shortened by 1 base and J by 7 bases, with 10 bases between the two germline ends. Germline V gene sequence: CDR1 LNHNV, CDR2 YYDKDF (reference sequence). CDR3 region: CATSRVQESGYTF. The CDR3 coding sequence is TGTGCCACCAGCAGAGTTCAGGAGTCTGGCTACACCTTC.

This chain links TRBV7-3 with TRBJ2-2; 7 nucleotides agree with TRBD1. Germline CDR1 SGHTA, CDR2 FQGTGA. With V trimmed by 5 bases and J by 6 bases, 6 bases remained unmatched. The CDR3 runs 14 residues. This CDR3 is CASSQDRSPGELFF. Written as DNA, the CDR3 is TGTGCCAGCAGCCAGGACAGGTCCCCCGGGGAGCTGTTTTTT.

The chain combines TRBV2 with TRBJ1-4, with D unclear. Germline loops: CDR1 SNHLY, CDR2 FYNNEI. V lost 3 bases and J 8 bases, leaving 10 bases between the germline ends. The CDR3 covers 13 residues. CDR3 residues: CASSEDVGEKLFF. CDR3 nucleotides: TGTGCCAGCAGTGAGGACGTCGGGGAAAAACTGTTTTTT. The full variable domain, rest sourced from reference TRBV2 and TRBJ1-4, is EPEVTQTPSHQVTQMGQEVILRCVPISNHLYFYWYRQILGQKVEFLVSFYNNEISEKSEIFDDQFSVERPDGSNFTLKIRSTKLEDSAMYFCASSEDVGEKLFFGSGTQLSVL.

The chain links TRBV5-4 to TRBJ2-5; D gene unclear. The germline gives CDR1 SGHNT, CDR2 YYREEE (reference sequence). Trimming took off 4 bases at V and 2 bases at J, with 12 bases between the two ends. The length of the CDR3 is 14 residues. The CDR3 DNA reads as TGTGCCAGCAGCCTAAGGACGAAACAAGAGACCCAGTACTTC. Translation: CASSLRTKQETQYF. The complete variable domain, with remaining parts taken from reference TRBV5-4 and TRBJ2-5, reads ETGVTQSPTHLIKTRGQQVTLRCSSQSGHNTVSWYQQALGQGPQFIFQYYREEENGRGNFPPRFSGLQFPNYSSELNVNALELDDSALYLCASSLRTKQETQYFGPGTRLLVL.

The chain carries TRBV11-2 and TRBJ2-2; D remains unclear. This CDR3 has 14 amino acids. The germline V gene has CDR1 SGHAT and CDR2 FQNNGV. Deletions cut 2 bases from V and 0 bases from J, with 4 bases between. The CDR3 DNA sequence: TGTGCCAGCAGCTTAACAACGAACACCGGGGAGCTGTTTTTT. This codes for CASSLTTNTGELFF.

The CDR3 loop reads CASSSQLAGADEQYF. For the CDR3, the DNA is TGTGCCAGCAGCTCACAACTAGCGGGAGCGGACGAGCAGTACTTC. The chain joins TRBV5-4 to TRBJ2-7, with 11 positions matching TRBD2. This CDR3 is built from 15 residues. V was clipped by 3 bases and J by 5 bases; unmatched bases: 7. CDR1 and CDR2 from the germline V gene are SGHNT and YYREEE (reference sequence). Drawing the rest from reference TRBV5-4 and TRBJ2-7, the complete variable domain is ETGVTQSPTHLIKTRGQQVTLRCSSQSGHNTVSWYQQALGQGPQFIFQYYREEENGRGNFPPRFSGLQFPNYSSELNVNALELDDSALYLCASSSQLAGADEQYFGPGTRLTVT.

The chain is built from TRBV2 and TRBJ1-2; 11 nucleotides match TRBD1. V dropped 6 bases and J dropped 7; count of bases not matched to a gene: 7. The CDR3 runs 14 residues. Germline V lookup: CDR1 SNHLY, CDR2 FYNNEI. The CDR3 sequence is CASSLGQGARGYTF. The CDR3 region has the DNA TGTGCCAGCAGCCTCGGACAGGGGGCGCGTGGCTACACCTTC.

This clone was picked up one time. The gene calls are TRBV13 and TRBJ2-1, with D tentatively TRBD1 (5 bases). Looked up from germline, CDR1 is PRHDT and CDR2 is FYEKMQ (reference sequence). CDR3 length: 12 amino acids. V lost 3 bases and J lost 6, with 6 bases in between. CDR3 region: CASSFTGNEQFF. The CDR3 nucleotides are TGTGCCAGCAGCTTCACAGGCAATGAGCAGTTCTTC.

The rearrangement links TRBV4-2 to TRBJ2-1; 13 bases map to TRBD2. This CDR3 has 16 amino acids. Germline V CDR1 and CDR2: LGHNA, YNFKEQ. J was trimmed by 6 bases and V by 5 bases; bases with no gene match: 7. The CDR3 DNA follows: TGTGCCAGCAGCTCTGTACTAGCGGGAGGGCCCAATGAGCAGTTCTTC. Protein product: CASSSVLAGGPNEQFF.

The table lists this clone with a count of one. The V call is TRBV6-5, the J call TRBJ2-1; weak D call: TRBD1 (6 bases). This CDR3 has 14 amino acids. Deletions cut 6 bases from V and 4 bases from J, with 13 bases between. Looked up from germline, CDR1 is MNHEY and CDR2 is SVGAGI. CDR3 bases: TGTGCCAGCAGACAGGGCTTCCTTTACAATGAGCAGTTCTTC. This sequence encodes CASRQGFLYNEQFF.

This clone was counted only a few times. The rearrangement uses TRBV7-3 and TRBJ2-2; D gene unclear. Trimming pared 6 bases from V and 5 bases from J, leaving 13 bases between. From germline, CDR1 is SGHTA and CDR2 FQGTGA. This CDR3 contains 14 residues. The CDR3 DNA is TGTGCCAGCAGACCTAACCGTTGGACCGGGGAGCTGTTTTTT. Encoded protein: CASRPNRWTGELFF.

The genes are TRBV7-8 and TRBJ2-3, with 11 bases matching TRBD2. The CDR3 loop spans 15 amino acids. V was pared by 5 bases and J by 6 bases, with 7 bases of the junction left unmatched. Germline V gene sequence: CDR1 SGHVS, CDR2 FQNEAQ. In DNA, the CDR3 is TGTGCCAGCAGCCTCGGGACTAGCGGAGGTGATACGCAGTATTTT. Its translation is CASSLGTSGGDTQYF.

V is TRBV7-6 and J is TRBJ2-1; 11 bases are a match to TRBD1. The CDR3 covers 16 residues. The ends lost 2 bases at V and 8 bases at J; junction bases unmatched: 8. Per the germline V gene, CDR1 is SGHVS and CDR2 is FNYEAQ. The CDR3 loop is CASSLLRDRGNHEQFF. The CDR3 DNA reads TGTGCCAGCAGCTTACTACGGGACAGGGGGAACCATGAGCAGTTCTTC.

Only a few counts were recorded for this clone. The chain has TRBV6-1 and TRBJ1-5, with 7 bases identical to TRBD1. V dropped 7 bases and J dropped 4; count of bases not matched to a gene: 10. The CDR3 totals 15 residues. Looked up from germline, CDR1 is MNHNS and CDR2 is SASEGT. In DNA form, the CDR3 reads TGTGCCAGCAAGCCCACAGGGGACGGTAATCAGCCCCAGCATTTT. Its translation: CASKPTGDGNQPQHF.

This chain connects TRBV9 to TRBJ2-3; D uncertain. V was pared by 0 bases and J by 6 bases, with 11 bases between. The CDR3 is made up of 14 amino acids. Germline values: CDR1 SGDLS, CDR2 YYNGEE. DNA of the CDR3: TGTGCCAGCAGCGTAGCTTGGGGTAGGGATACGCAGTATTTT. It codes for CASSVAWGRDTQYF.

V usage is TRBV6-5 and J usage is TRBJ2-4; tentatively, D is TRBD2 (5 bases). The V gene's germline CDR1 is MNHEY and CDR2 SVGAGI. V lost 6 bases and J 5 bases, leaving 5 bases between the germline ends. The CDR3 loop spans 11 amino acids. This CDR3 reads CASRAENIQYF. CDR3 nucleotides: TGTGCCAGCAGAGCGGAAAACATTCAGTACTTC.

V gene TRBV7-2 combines with J gene TRBJ2-7, with D unclear. V lost 1 base and J 3 bases, leaving 7 bases between the germline ends. The germline gives CDR1 SGHTA, CDR2 FQGNSA. The CDR3 is made up of 13 amino acids. Here the CDR3 reads CASSLGSGYEQYF. CDR3 DNA sequence: TGTGCCAGCAGCTTAGGGTCGGGCTACGAGCAGTACTTC. The full variable domain, rest sourced from reference TRBV7-2 and TRBJ2-7, is GAGVSQSPSNKVTEKGKDVELRCDPISGHTALYWYRQSLGQGLEFLIYFQGNSAPDKSGLPSDRFSAERTGGSVSTLTIQRTQQEDSAVYLCASSLGSGYEQYFGPGTRLTVT.